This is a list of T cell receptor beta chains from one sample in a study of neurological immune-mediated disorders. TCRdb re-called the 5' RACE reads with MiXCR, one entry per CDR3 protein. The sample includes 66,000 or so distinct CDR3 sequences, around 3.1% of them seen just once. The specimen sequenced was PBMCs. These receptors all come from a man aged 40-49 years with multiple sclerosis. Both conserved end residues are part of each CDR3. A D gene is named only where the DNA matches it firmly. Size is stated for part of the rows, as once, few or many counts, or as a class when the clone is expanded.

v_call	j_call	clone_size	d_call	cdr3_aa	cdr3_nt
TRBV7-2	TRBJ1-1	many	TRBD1	CASSGQGFKAEAFF	TGTGCCAGCAGCGGACAGGGATTTAAGGCTGAAGCTTTCTTT
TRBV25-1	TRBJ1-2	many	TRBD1	CASGTGVGGYTF	TGTGCCAGCGGCACAGGGGTGGGCGGCTACACCTTC
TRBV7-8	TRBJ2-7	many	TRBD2	CASSLVRGAVNEQYF	TGTGCCAGCAGCTTAGTGCGGGGGGCGGTCAACGAGCAGTACTTC
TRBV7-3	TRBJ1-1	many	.	CASSLRSNTEAFF	TGTGCCAGCAGCTTAAGAAGTAACACTGAAGCTTTCTTT
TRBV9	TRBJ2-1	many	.	CASSADYNEQFF	TGTGCCAGCAGCGCAGACTACAATGAGCAGTTCTTC
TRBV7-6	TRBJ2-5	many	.	CASSPPGQPGTQYF	TGTGCCAGCAGCCCACCGGGACAACCCGGGACCCAGTACTTC
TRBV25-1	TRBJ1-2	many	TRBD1	CATVDRMNSGYTF	TGTGCCACCGTGGACAGGATGAATTCGGGCTACACCTTC
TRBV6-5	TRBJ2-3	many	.	CASSRRSDTDTQYF	TGTGCCAGCAGCCGCAGGAGCGACACAGATACGCAGTATTTT
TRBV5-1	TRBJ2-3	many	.	CASSFLSSTDTQYF	TGCGCCAGCAGCTTCCTGAGCAGCACAGATACGCAGTATTTT
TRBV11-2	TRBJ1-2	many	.	CASSLVARGAYTF	TGTGCCAGCAGCTTAGTGGCCAGGGGAGCCTACACCTTC
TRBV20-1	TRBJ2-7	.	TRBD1	CSARAHRGQSSYEQYF	TGCAGTGCTAGAGCCCACAGGGGGCAAAGCTCCTACGAGCAGTACTTC
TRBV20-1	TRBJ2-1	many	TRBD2	CSAARTSGESEQFF	TGCAGTGCGGCCAGGACTAGCGGGGAGAGTGAGCAGTTCTTC
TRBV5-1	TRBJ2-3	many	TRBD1	CASSGQGAGADTQYF	TGCGCCAGCAGCGGGCAGGGGGCAGGAGCAGATACGCAGTATTTT
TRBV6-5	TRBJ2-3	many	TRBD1	CAIRTGGTDTQYF	TGTGCCATCAGGACAGGCGGCACAGATACGCAGTATTTT
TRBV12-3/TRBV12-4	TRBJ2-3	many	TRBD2	CASSTAGGPTDTQYF	TGTGCCAGCAGTACCGCGGGGGGCCCCACAGATACGCAGTATTTT
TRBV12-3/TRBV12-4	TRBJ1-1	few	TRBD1	CASRTHGTVNTEAFF	TGTGCCAGCAGAACTCATGGGACAGTGAACACTGAAGCTTTCTTT
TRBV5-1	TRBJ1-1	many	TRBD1	CASRGQGSNTEAFF	TGCGCCAGCAGGGGACAGGGATCGAACACTGAAGCTTTCTTT
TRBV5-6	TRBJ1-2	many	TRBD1	CASRPQGDRKGYTF	TGTGCCAGCAGACCACAGGGGGATAGAAAAGGCTACACCTTC